This T cell receptor beta chain was captured by sequencing in a study of OX40 agonist ivuxolimab in advanced cancers. Whole-study results and caveats: At 0.1 to 3.0 mg/kg, CD4+ and CD8+ blood T cells expanded clonally by week 6.

CDR1 is SNHLY, CDR2 FYNNEI, per germline. The CDR3 covers 19 residues. Trimming left V 3 bases short and J 1 base short, with 19 bases between. Clones were sequenced by immunoSEQ multiplex PCR, and TCRdb holds only the in-frame ones, with some missing. The profile shows about 79,000 clones, 94% of them singletons. Regarding this clone: The antigen is undetermined.

Sequenced here: CD4+ or CD8+ T cells sorted from blood, sampled in a trial of the OX40 agonist ivuxolimab. The chain carries TRBV2 and TRBJ2-6, with D unclear. The receptor comes from an adult with an advanced solid tumor such as melanoma, head and neck, liver or kidney cancer. The CDR3 DNA is TGTGCCAGCAGTGATTCACCTGACGACGTCTTTTCTGGGGCCAACGTCCTGACTTTC. The encoded protein is CASSDSPDDVFSGANVLTF.